Sequencing of this TCR beta chain was carried out in a study of blood T cell repertoires in COVID-19. Background on the study: Sources were T cells, B-cell-depleted T cells, or PBMCs; the material itself was cDNA or gDNA.

This CDR3 has 14 residues. Germline V gene data show CDR1 as SGHNT and CDR2 as YYREEE (reference sequence). With 4 bases clipped from V and 7 bases from J, the junction kept 7 bases outside the gene matches. Some clones are missing from TCRdb's copy, which holds only in-frame ones; the method was immunoSEQ multiplex PCR. The sample lists about 52,000 clones, about 83% occurring once. The clonotype comes from a man aged 65-85 years with active COVID-19. The sequenced material came from peripheral blood. This chain uses TRBV5-4 with TRBJ2-7; 11 positions match TRBD2. In nucleotides, the CDR3 is TGTGCCAGCAGCCTGACTAGCGGGGTGGGTGAGCAGTACTTC. This gives the protein CASSLTSGVGEQYF.